Listed here is a single T cell receptor beta chain. What it recognizes is unknown. PCR involved 60 Vbeta and 13 Jbeta primers. The protocol was immunoSEQ multiplex PCR, while the TCRdb copy is restricted to in-frame clones and leaves out a portion. The sample has 150,000 or so clones; around 80% are singletons. The data were obtained in a study of cytomegalovirus exposure and HLA in healthy donors. Study-level results: According to the study, 150 to 200 TCR beta chains were cytomegalovirus-associated. In a later analysis, V- and J-gene trimming of beta chains associated with a DCLRE1C missense variant, replicated independently.

The clonotype comes from a woman in her 50s in good health and CMV-seropositive. Sequencing was performed on PBMCs.

The CDR3 nucleotides read TGTGCCAGCAGCTTGGCCTCCATGGCCAGGGCCAACTCCTACGAGCAGTACTTC. It codes for CASSLASMARANSYEQYF. The chain recombines TRBV5-6 with TRBJ2-7; TRBD1 is a possible D gene (5 bases). Germline CDR1 reads SGHDT; CDR2 reads YYEEEE. Trimming took off 0 bases at V and 0 bases at J, with 19 bases between the two ends. This CDR3 is built from 18 residues.